This T cell receptor beta chain was sequenced during a study of identical twins. TCRdb reanalysed the 5' RACE reads using MiXCR and keeps one entry per CDR3 protein. Altogether fewer than 550,000 distinct CDR3 sequences are present, roughly 15% being singletons, with the ten largest covering roughly 0.42%. V was shortened by 7 bases and J by 0 bases, with 13 bases between the two germline ends. The CDR3 runs to 15 residues. The same specimen was also included in a second study, on yellow fever vaccine responses in identical twins.

Sequencing was performed on CD4+ T cells sorted from blood. The V call is TRBV12-3 or TRBV12-4, the J call TRBJ2-4; either TRBD1 or TRBD2 may fit D (5 bases each). This clonotype was obtained from a woman between 18 and 29 years old in good health. CDR3 residues: CASTQGRGAKNIQYF. Written as DNA, the CDR3 is TGTGCCAGCACCCAGGGACGGGGAGCCAAAAACATTCAGTACTTC.